The 9 T cell receptor beta chains presented below share a single source sample, sequenced in a study of T cells in Graves' hyperthyroidism and ophthalmopathy. What was amplified from RNA transcripts were TCR beta CDR3 regions. Primed by the HTBI set, a first-round RT-PCR was run on the TCR CDR3. MiXCR was run by TCRdb on the multiplex PCR reads, yielding one entry per CDR3 protein. Seen here are 300,000 or so distinct CDR3 sequences, roughly a fifth observed once, and the top ten hold less than 65%. Sequencing used blood. These TCRs come from a woman aged 45-59 years with Graves' hyperthyroidism.

The sample holds many counts of this clonotype. This chain connects TRBV28 to TRBJ2-7; D not resolved. V was pared by 11 bases and J by 0 bases, with 14 bases between. Germline values: CDR1 MDHEN, CDR2 SYDVKM. The CDR3 is made up of 13 amino acids. CDR3 loop: CACGRPPSYEQYF. CDR3 DNA: TGTGCCTGTGGTAGGCCCCCCTCCTACGAGCAGTACTTC.

The table lists this clonotype with a few counts. The J gene is TRBJ2-3, the V gene TRBV25-1; the D call may be TRBD1 or TRBD2 (7 bases each). The CDR3 has 16 residues. The V gene lost 7 bases and the J gene lost 0 bases, with 17 bases spanning the gap. CDR1 and CDR2 (germline): MGHDK, SYGVNS. CDR3 region: CASTTPGGDSTDTQYF. The CDR3 DNA reads as TGTGCCAGCACAACTCCAGGGGGGGACAGCACAGATACGCAGTATTTT.

At least ten counts were recorded for this clonotype. The chain joins TRBV20-1 to TRBJ2-1, with TRBD2 matching 9 bases. The V and J ends lost 3 bases and 6 bases, in that order; junction bases with no gene match: 6. The CDR3 runs to 14 residues. CDR1 DFQATT and CDR2 SNEGSKA come from the germline V gene (reference sequence). The CDR3 spells CSASSGLASNEQFF. DNA for the CDR3: TGCAGTGCTAGTAGCGGACTAGCGAGCAATGAGCAGTTCTTC.

With respect to this clonotype: Since a much larger clone is just one base distant, this may be a read error. This chain links TRBV20-1 with TRBJ2-1; D is ambiguous. V was cut by 5 bases and J by 2 bases, with 13 bases left in between. Per germline, CDR1 DFQATT and CDR2 SNEGSKA (reference sequence). The CDR3 length is 14 residues. The CDR3 reads CSAEPVGTYNEQFF. The CDR3 DNA follows: TGCAGTGCTGAACCAGTAGGGACCTACAATGAGCAGTTCTTC.

This clonotype has more than one count but fewer than ten. V is TRBV20-1 and J is TRBJ2-1; 7 positions match TRBD1. Germline V gene data show CDR1 as DFQATT and CDR2 as SNEGSKA (reference sequence). V dropped 7 bases and J dropped 1; count of bases not matched to a gene: 7. The CDR3 has 14 residues. CDR3: CSGQGSGSYNEQFF. The CDR3 DNA follows: TGCAGTGGACAGGGAAGTGGGTCCTACAATGAGCAGTTCTTC.

This clonotype was observed many times. This chain connects TRBV30 to TRBJ2-7; D is possibly TRBD1 (6 bases). Germline V lookup: CDR1 GTSNPN, CDR2 SVGIG (reference sequence). The CDR3 runs 12 residues. The V end was cut by 3 bases, the J end by 2 bases, with 8 bases between. Here the CDR3 reads CAWSRGAYEQYF. Written as DNA, the CDR3 is TGTGCCTGGAGCAGGGGTGCCTACGAGCAGTACTTC.

Many counts were recorded for this clonotype. The chain couples TRBV11-1 to TRBJ1-1; D unclear. Trimming cost V 5 bases and J 5 bases, with 9 bases left between them. Germline CDR1 is SGHAT and CDR2 is FQDESV (reference sequence). There are 12 residues in the CDR3. Here the CDR3 DNA reads TGTGCCAGCAGCCATAGGGCAACTGAAGCTTTCTTT. Its translation is CASSHRATEAFF. The full variable domain, with the rest looked up from reference TRBV11-1 and TRBJ1-1, is EAEVAQSPRYKITEKSQAVAFWCDPISGHATLYWYRQILGQGPELLVQFQDESVVDDSQLPKDRFSAERLKGVDSTLKIQPAELGDSAMYLCASSHRATEAFFGQGTRLTVV.

This clonotype was found many times. The chain combines TRBV2 with TRBJ1-2; 8 bases align to TRBD1. CDR3 length: 13 residues. Germline CDR1 and CDR2: SNHLY and FYNNEI. V lost 7 bases and J lost 5; bases outside the gene matches: 6. CDR3 region: CASKRQGKYGYTF. The DNA of the CDR3 is TGTGCCAGCAAACGACAGGGGAAATATGGCTACACCTTC.

This rearrangement joins TRBV28 to TRBJ2-7; D tentatively reads TRBD1 or TRBD2 (7 bases each). V dropped 6 bases and J dropped 2 bases, with 17 bases sitting between them. The CDR3 loop spans 15 amino acids. Per the germline V gene, CDR1 is MDHEN and CDR2 is SYDVKM. Written as DNA, the CDR3 is TGTGCCAGCAGAGTTCTCAGGGGGGGTCCCTACGAGCAGTACTTC. It is translated as CASRVLRGGPYEQYF.